This is a list of T cell receptor beta chains from one sample in a study of graft-versus-host responses after intestinal transplantation. Their antigens remain unidentified. Assay used: immunoSEQ multiplex PCR; TCRdb lists only in-frame clones, some missing. This sample has 65,000 to 90,000 clones, with 85% to 95% found just once. This specimen was unstimulated CD8+ T cells sorted from spleen or lymph node cells, taken before transplant. Every receptor here comes from a human donor who was the organ donor for an intestinal transplant. Each CDR3 is given with its conserved first and last residue. The order of the fields is D gene, clone size, J gene, V gene, CDR3 protein, CDR3 DNA. A D gene is named only where the DNA matches it firmly. The size entry is marked missing in some rows and otherwise reads once, few, many or a size class.

D gene: .
clone size: .
J gene: TRBJ1-2
V gene: TRBV4-3
CDR3 protein: CASSQDQAGVDGYTF
CDR3 DNA: TGCGCCAGCAGCCAAGATCAGGCAGGGGTGGATGGCTACACCTTC

D gene: .
clone size: .
J gene: TRBJ2-1
V gene: TRBV7-2
CDR3 protein: CASSLEGGTFSYNEQFF
CDR3 DNA: TGTGCCAGCAGCTTAGAGGGAGGGACATTCTCCTACAATGAGCAGTTCTTC

D gene: .
clone size: .
J gene: TRBJ2-1
V gene: TRBV11-2
CDR3 protein: CASSLDQVGVPYNEQFF
CDR3 DNA: TGTGCCAGCAGCTTAGACCAGGTGGGTGTTCCCTACAATGAGCAGTTCTTC

D gene: .
clone size: .
J gene: TRBJ2-7
V gene: TRBV29-1
CDR3 protein: CSVVTVSSYEQYF
CDR3 DNA: TGCAGCGTTGTAACGGTGAGCTCCTACGAGCAGTACTTC

D gene: TRBD1
clone size: .
J gene: TRBJ1-1
V gene: TRBV5-5
CDR3 protein: CASSLQGGPYTNTEAFF
CDR3 DNA: TGTGCCAGCAGCCTCCAAGGGGGCCCATATACGAACACTGAAGCTTTCTTT

D gene: TRBD2
clone size: once
J gene: TRBJ2-1
V gene: TRBV4-1
CDR3 protein: CASSSLAGDYNEQFF
CDR3 DNA: TGCGCCAGCAGCTCGCTAGCGGGCGACTACAATGAGCAGTTCTTC

D gene: .
clone size: .
J gene: TRBJ1-1
V gene: TRBV19
CDR3 protein: CASTWGVNTEAFF
CDR3 DNA: TGTGCCAGTACTTGGGGAGTGAACACTGAAGCTTTCTTT

D gene: TRBD1
clone size: .
J gene: TRBJ2-7
V gene: TRBV2
CDR3 protein: CASRRQGYEQYF
CDR3 DNA: TGTGCCAGCAGACGACAGGGCTACGAGCAGTACTTC

D gene: .
clone size: .
J gene: TRBJ1-1
V gene: TRBV28
CDR3 protein: CASFSLDTFGTEAFF
CDR3 DNA: TGTGCCAGCTTCTCCCTGGACACTTTTGGGACTGAAGCTTTCTTT

D gene: .
clone size: .
J gene: TRBJ1-5
V gene: TRBV19
CDR3 protein: CASRDLQTGWGQPQHF
CDR3 DNA: TGTGCCAGTAGGGATCTTCAAACAGGGTGGGGTCAGCCCCAGCATTTT

D gene: .
clone size: .
J gene: TRBJ2-3
V gene: TRBV11-2
CDR3 protein: CASSETGHVTDTQYF
CDR3 DNA: TGTGCCAGCAGCGAAACAGGGCACGTCACAGATACGCAGTATTTT

D gene: TRBD2
clone size: .
J gene: TRBJ2-3
V gene: TRBV30
CDR3 protein: CAWSLGLAGATDTQYF
CDR3 DNA: TGTGCCTGGAGTTTGGGACTAGCGGGGGCCACAGATACGCAGTATTTT

D gene: TRBD1
clone size: few
J gene: TRBJ2-7
V gene: TRBV19
CDR3 protein: CASSSGTGPYEQYF
CDR3 DNA: TGTGCCAGTAGTTCCGGGACAGGCCCCTACGAGCAGTACTTC

D gene: TRBD2
clone size: .
J gene: TRBJ2-7
V gene: TRBV5-4
CDR3 protein: CASSYGTSGYEQYF
CDR3 DNA: TGTGCCAGCAGTTACGGGACTAGCGGCTACGAGCAGTACTTC

D gene: .
clone size: .
J gene: TRBJ1-2
V gene: TRBV29-1
CDR3 protein: CSVWQGDFYSYGYTF
CDR3 DNA: TGCAGCGTTTGGCAGGGTGATTTCTACTCCTATGGCTACACCTTC

D gene: TRBD1
clone size: .
J gene: TRBJ2-1
V gene: TRBV7-6
CDR3 protein: CASSWTGGEQFF
CDR3 DNA: TGTGCCAGCAGCTGGACAGGGGGTGAGCAGTTCTTC

D gene: TRBD2
clone size: .
J gene: TRBJ2-7
V gene: TRBV29-1
CDR3 protein: CSVTGGSSYEQYF
CDR3 DNA: TGCAGCGTTACCGGGGGGAGCTCCTACGAGCAGTACTTC

D gene: .
clone size: .
J gene: TRBJ1-2
V gene: TRBV27
CDR3 protein: CASSSPGTTGHGYTF
CDR3 DNA: TGTGCCAGCAGTTCGCCGGGAACTACGGGCCACGGCTACACCTTC

D gene: TRBD1
clone size: .
J gene: TRBJ1-5
V gene: TRBV19
CDR3 protein: CASVSQGYNQPQHF
CDR3 DNA: TGTGCCAGCGTCTCACAGGGGTACAATCAGCCCCAGCATTTT

D gene: .
clone size: .
J gene: TRBJ1-3
V gene: TRBV9
CDR3 protein: CASTRGGGAFGNTIYF
CDR3 DNA: TGTGCCAGCACCCGAGGTGGGGGGGCATTCGGAAACACCATATATTTT